This T cell receptor (beta chain) originates from a study of blood T cell repertoires in COVID-19. In the original processing: Nucleated cell number was recorded as an estimate derived from reference gene primer amplification. TCRdb's table, derived via immunoSEQ multiplex PCR, lists solely in-frame clones and lacks some. D and trimming were read from the DNA, whereas the V and J calls and clone size are those reported in that table. Of 200,000 to 250,000 clones in the sample, more than 75% are singletons; the top ten hold 4.4%. The CDR3 spans 15 residues. CDR1 and CDR2 from the germline V gene are MNHNY and SVGAGI (reference sequence). Losses at the gene ends were 2 bases for V and 2 bases for J; bases not matched to a gene: 2. This clone came up once.

The origin of this receptor is a man aged 50 to 59 with acute or convalescent COVID-19. The chain has TRBV6-6 and TRBJ1-3; 8 bases line up with TRBD1. Sequencing input: peripheral blood. In DNA form, the CDR3 reads TGTGCCAGCAGTTACGGACAGGGTACTGGAAACACCATATATTTT. It codes for CASSYGQGTGNTIYF.